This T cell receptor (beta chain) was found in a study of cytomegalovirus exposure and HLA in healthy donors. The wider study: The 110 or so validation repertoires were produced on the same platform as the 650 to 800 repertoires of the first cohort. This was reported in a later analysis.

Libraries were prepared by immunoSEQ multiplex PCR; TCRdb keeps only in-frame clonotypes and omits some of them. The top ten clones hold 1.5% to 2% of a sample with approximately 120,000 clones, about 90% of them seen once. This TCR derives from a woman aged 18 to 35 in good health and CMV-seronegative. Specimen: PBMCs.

CDR3 sequence: CASSPQGLNTEAFF. The CDR3 coding sequence is TGTGCCAGCTCACCCCAGGGGTTGAACACTGAAGCTTTCTTT. The V gene is TRBV18, the J gene TRBJ1-1; TRBD1 might be the D (6 bases). Trimming removed 3 bases from V and 0 bases from J, with 8 bases in between. CDR1 is KGHSH and CDR2 is LQKENI in the germline V gene. The CDR3 extends over 14 amino acids. Full variable domain (remainder filled in from reference TRBV18 and TRBJ1-1): NAGVMQNPRHLVRRRGQEARLRCSPMKGHSHVYWYRQLPEEGLKFMVYLQKENIIDESGMPKERFSAEFPKEGPSILRIQQVVRGDSAAYFCASSPQGLNTEAFFGQGTRLTVV.